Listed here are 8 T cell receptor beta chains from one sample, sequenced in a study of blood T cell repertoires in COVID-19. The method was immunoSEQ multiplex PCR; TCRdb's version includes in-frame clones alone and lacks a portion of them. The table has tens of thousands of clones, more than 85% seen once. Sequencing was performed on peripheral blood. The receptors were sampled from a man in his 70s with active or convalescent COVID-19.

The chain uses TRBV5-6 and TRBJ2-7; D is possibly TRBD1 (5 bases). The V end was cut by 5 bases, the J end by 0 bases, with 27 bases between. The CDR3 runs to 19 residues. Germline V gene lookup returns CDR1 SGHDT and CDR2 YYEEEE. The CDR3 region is CASRGPGWALPSPSYEQYF. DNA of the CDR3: TGTGCCAGCAGGGGCCCAGGGTGGGCGCTACCCTCCCCCTCCTACGAGCAGTACTTC.

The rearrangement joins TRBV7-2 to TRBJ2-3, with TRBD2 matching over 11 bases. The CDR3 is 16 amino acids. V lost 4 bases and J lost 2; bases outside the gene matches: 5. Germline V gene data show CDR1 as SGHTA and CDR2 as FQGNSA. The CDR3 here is CASSSGTSGNTDTQYF. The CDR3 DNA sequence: TGTGCCAGCAGCTCAGGGACTAGCGGCAACACAGATACGCAGTATTTT.

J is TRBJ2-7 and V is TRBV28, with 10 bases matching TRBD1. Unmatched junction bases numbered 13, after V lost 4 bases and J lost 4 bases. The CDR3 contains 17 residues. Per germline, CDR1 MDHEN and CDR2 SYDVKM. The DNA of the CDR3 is TGTGCCAGCAGTTCAAACCAAGGGACAGGGGCTAAGTACGAGCAGTACTTC. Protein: CASSSNQGTGAKYEQYF.

The CDR3 is CASSVTGGASYEQYF. The CDR3 DNA follows: TGTGCCAGTAGTGTCACAGGGGGCGCTTCCTACGAGCAGTACTTC. This chain joins TRBV19 and TRBJ2-7; 9 bases align to TRBD1. This CDR3 region has 15 residues. Germline CDR1 reads LNHDA; CDR2 reads SQIVND (reference sequence). Trimming took 5 bases from V and 1 from J; bases not matched to a gene: 6.

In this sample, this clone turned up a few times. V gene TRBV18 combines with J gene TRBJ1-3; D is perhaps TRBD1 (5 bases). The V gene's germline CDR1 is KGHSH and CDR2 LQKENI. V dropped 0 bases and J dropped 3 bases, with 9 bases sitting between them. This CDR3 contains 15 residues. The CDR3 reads CASSPPNDSGNTIYF. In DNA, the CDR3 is TGTGCCAGCTCACCACCTAACGACAGTGGAAACACCATATATTTT.

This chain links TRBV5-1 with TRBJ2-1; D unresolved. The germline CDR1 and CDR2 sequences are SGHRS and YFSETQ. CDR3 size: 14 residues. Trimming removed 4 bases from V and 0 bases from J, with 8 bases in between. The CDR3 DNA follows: TGCGCCAGCAGCACTGAATACTCCTACAATGAGCAGTTCTTC. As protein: CASSTEYSYNEQFF.

The CDR3 region is CASSSTGGYGYTF. For the CDR3, the DNA is TGTGCCAGCAGCTCGACAGGGGGCTATGGCTACACCTTC. The chain combines TRBV7-3 with TRBJ1-2; 9 nucleotides match TRBD1. The V and J ends lost 4 bases and 4 bases, in that order; junction bases with no gene match: 1. The CDR3 loop spans 13 amino acids. The V gene's germline CDR1 is SGHTA and CDR2 FQGTGA.

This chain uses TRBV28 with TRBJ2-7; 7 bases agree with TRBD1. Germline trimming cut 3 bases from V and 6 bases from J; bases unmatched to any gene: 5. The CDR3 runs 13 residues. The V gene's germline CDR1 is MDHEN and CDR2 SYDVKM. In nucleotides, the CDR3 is TGTGCCAGCAGTTTGGGACAGCTATCCGAGCAGTACTTC. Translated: CASSLGQLSEQYF.